These 23 T cell receptor beta chains came from one sample sequenced in a study of control samples from healthy donors and cancer patients. Repertoires were generated with immunoSEQ multiplex PCR, while TCRdb's copy carries only in-frame clones and drops some. This sample has 60,000 to 80,000 clones; about 90% occur once, and the top ten carry 4%. The sample taken for sequencing was blood. The source of these receptors is a woman aged 45-65 years in good health.

The chain is built from TRBV7-8 and TRBJ2-1; D gene uncertain. The CDR3 has 15 residues. Trimming left V 4 bases short and J 6 bases short, with 16 bases between. Germline V gene lookup returns CDR1 SGHVS and CDR2 FQNEAQ. DNA of the CDR3: TGTGCCAGCAGCTATCTCGACCCTGGCCCCAATGAGCAGTTCTTC. Its translation: CASSYLDPGPNEQFF. The whole variable domain, filled in from reference TRBV7-8 and TRBJ2-1, reads GAGVSQSPRYKVAKRGQDVALRCDPISGHVSLFWYQQALGQGPEFLTYFQNEAQLDKSGLPSDRFFAERPEGSVSTLKIQRTQQEDSAVYLCASSYLDPGPNEQFFGPGTRLTVL.

This clone occurred a few times. The J gene is TRBJ1-6, the V gene TRBV11-2; TRBD1 might be the D (5 bases). Trimming removed 3 bases from V and 10 bases from J, with 16 bases in between. The CDR3 extends over 15 amino acids. Germline V gene data show CDR1 as SGHAT and CDR2 as FQNNGV. DNA of the CDR3: TGTGCCAGCAGCTTGGCCGGGGGGACTTCCTCACCCCTCCACTTT. It encodes CASSLAGGTSSPLHF.

The rearrangement uses TRBV6-1 and TRBJ2-7; D ambiguous. The CDR3 totals 12 residues. Germline V gene data show CDR1 as MNHNS and CDR2 as SASEGT. Trimming left V 3 bases short and J 4 bases short, with 7 bases between. The CDR3 sequence is CASSDVGYEQYF. CDR3 in DNA: TGTGCCAGCAGTGACGTAGGTTACGAGCAGTACTTC.

This sequence joins TRBV5-1 and TRBJ2-2; D may correspond to TRBD1 or TRBD2 (5 bases each). Trimming left V 1 base short and J 7 bases short, with 14 bases between. Per the germline V gene, CDR1 is SGHRS and CDR2 is YFSETQ. The CDR3 spans 15 residues. The CDR3 coding sequence is TGCGCCAGCAGCTTGTTGTCCAGGGCGGGCGGGGAGCTGTTTTTT. Protein sequence: CASSLLSRAGGELFF.

The chain is built from TRBV5-1 and TRBJ2-2; D tentatively fits TRBD1 or TRBD2 (5 bases each). Trimming removed 0 bases at V and 8 bases at J, with 20 bases between. The CDR3 loop spans 17 amino acids. Germline V gives CDR1 SGHRS, CDR2 YFSETQ. CDR3 DNA sequence: TGCGCCAGCAGCTTGGCCGCTTCGGGACCCAGGTCGGGGGAGCTGTTTTTT. Residues: CASSLAASGPRSGELFF.

This clone was counted between two and nine times. The chain uses TRBV5-6 and TRBJ2-3; the D gene is possibly TRBD1 (5 bases). V shed 4 bases and J shed 2 bases, with 8 bases lying between them. Looked up from germline, CDR1 is SGHDT and CDR2 is YYEEEE. CDR3 length: 13 residues. CDR3 amino acids: CASSPTDTDTQYF. Here the CDR3 DNA reads TGTGCCAGCAGCCCGACAGACACAGATACGCAGTATTTT.

The chain employs TRBV3-1 (or the pseudogene TRBV3-2) and TRBJ2-1, with TRBD1 identical over 7 bases. The CDR3 totals 18 residues. Trimming cost V 0 bases and J 3 bases; bases outside gene matches: 11. CDR1 and CDR2 (germline): LGHDT, YNNKEL (reference sequence). CDR3 residues: CASSQDLRGGTVYNEQFF. CDR3 coding DNA: TGTGCCAGCAGCCAAGATCTGAGGGGTGGGACAGTCTACAATGAGCAGTTCTTC.

The V gene is TRBV5-1, the J gene TRBJ2-2; 10 bases are shared with TRBD2. J was trimmed by 3 bases and V by 0 bases; bases with no gene match: 5. The CDR3 sequence is 17 residues long. From germline, CDR1 is SGHRS and CDR2 YFSETQ. CDR3 residues: CASSLASGRADTGELFF. The CDR3, as DNA: TGCGCCAGCAGCTTGGCCAGCGGGAGGGCGGACACCGGGGAGCTGTTTTTT.

The chain combines TRBV6-5 with TRBJ1-5; D not resolved. CDR1 MNHEY and CDR2 SVGAGI come from the germline V gene. V lost 0 bases to trimming and J lost 4 bases, with 4 bases between them. The CDR3 is 13 residues long. The CDR3 DNA sequence: TGTGCCAGCAGTTACTCTGCGAATCAGCCCCAGCATTTT. Its protein product is CASSYSANQPQHF.

V gene TRBV5-4 combines with J gene TRBJ2-3; 8 nucleotides agree with TRBD2. Germline V gene data show CDR1 as SGHNT and CDR2 as YYREEE (reference sequence). The CDR3 is 17 amino acids. With V trimmed by 0 bases and J by 2 bases, 8 bases remained unmatched. CDR3 loop: CASSLGPGTRDTDTQYF. The CDR3 bases are TGTGCCAGCAGCTTGGGTCCCGGGACTAGGGACACAGATACGCAGTATTTT.

J is TRBJ2-7 and V is TRBV29-1; 8 bases agree with TRBD1. There are 13 residues in the CDR3. Per the germline V gene, CDR1 is SQVTM and CDR2 is ANQGSEA. V lost 3 bases, J lost 3 bases, and 4 bases stayed unmatched. CDR3 protein: CSVDGGQDYEQYF. The CDR3 nucleotides are TGCAGCGTTGACGGGGGACAGGACTACGAGCAGTACTTC.

The chain joins TRBV7-9 to TRBJ2-1; TRBD2 matches at 9 bases. V was pared by 7 bases and J by 1 base, with 11 bases of the junction left unmatched. Germline V CDR1 and CDR2: SEHNR, FQNEAQ (reference sequence). CDR3 length: 17 residues. The CDR3 sequence: CASTMGLAGTSYNEQFF. In DNA, the CDR3 is TGTGCCAGCACCATGGGGCTAGCGGGGACGTCCTACAATGAGCAGTTCTTC.

This clone was seen just once. The chain is built from TRBV9 and TRBJ2-5; the D gene is possibly TRBD1 (6 bases). Trimming took off 6 bases at V and 4 bases at J, with 19 bases between the two ends. Germline CDR1 SGDLS, CDR2 YYNGEE. CDR3 length: 15 residues. The CDR3 protein is CASTLLGALGETQYF. The CDR3, as DNA: TGTGCCAGCACCCTACTGGGGGCCCTGGGAGAGACCCAGTACTTC.

This clone was picked up a small number of times. The chain uses TRBV5-1 and TRBJ2-5, with D hard to call. CDR1 is SGHRS and CDR2 is YFSETQ in the germline V gene. This CDR3 comprises 14 residues. The V gene lost 4 bases and the J gene lost 5 bases, with 15 bases spanning the gap. The CDR3 coding sequence is TGCGCCAGCAGCCCCCCTCGAAATGCGGAGACCCAGTACTTC. It translates to CASSPPRNAETQYF.

The chain employs TRBV19 and TRBJ2-1; no clear D gene. Trimming pared 3 bases from V and 0 bases from J, leaving 6 bases between. The CDR3 is 14 residues long. Germline CDR1 reads LNHDA; CDR2 reads SQIVND (reference sequence). The DNA for the CDR3 is TGTGCCAGTAGTATGCGGCGCTCCTACAATGAGCAGTTCTTC. Translation gives CASSMRRSYNEQFF. Variable domain in full (rest from reference TRBV19 and TRBJ2-1): DGGITQSPKYLFRKEGQNVTLSCEQNLNHDAMYWYRQDPGQGLRLIYYSQIVNDFQKGDIAEGYSVSREKKESFPLTVTSAQKNPTAFYLCASSMRRSYNEQFFGPGTRLTVL.

The gene calls are TRBV2 and TRBJ2-3, with TRBD2 identical over 7 bases. There are 13 residues in the CDR3. Germline V gene lookup returns CDR1 SNHLY and CDR2 FYNNEI. V lost 3 bases, J lost 7 bases, and 4 bases stayed unmatched. The CDR3 sequence: CASSERERHTQYF. In nucleotides, the CDR3 is TGTGCCAGCAGTGAGCGGGAGCGACATACGCAGTATTTT.

This chain uses TRBV10-3 with TRBJ2-7; 12 bases are a match to TRBD2. Germline values: CDR1 ENHRY, CDR2 SYGVKD. V trimming: 3 bases; J trimming: 2 bases; junction bases outside the gene matches: 8. The CDR3 is 17 residues long. The CDR3 spells CAISDPGWTSGTYEQYF. The CDR3 nucleotides read TGTGCCATCAGTGACCCCGGTTGGACTAGCGGGACCTACGAGCAGTACTTC.

This sequence joins TRBV5-1 and TRBJ2-7; no clear D gene. CDR1 and CDR2 from the germline V gene are SGHRS and YFSETQ. V shed 2 bases and J shed 5 bases, with 17 bases lying between them. The CDR3 covers 15 residues. The chain's CDR3 is CASSLAQRVVHEQYF. The CDR3, as DNA: TGCGCCAGCAGCTTAGCGCAAAGGGTCGTCCACGAGCAGTACTTC.

The chain has TRBV7-9 and TRBJ2-1; no definite D call. The V gene's germline CDR1 is SEHNR and CDR2 FQNEAQ (reference sequence). This CDR3 has 11 amino acids. The V end was cut by 3 bases, the J end by 5 bases, with 2 bases between. CDR3 amino acids: CASSLDNEQFF. In DNA form, the CDR3 reads TGTGCCAGCAGCTTGGACAATGAGCAGTTCTTC.

The chain uses TRBV3-1 (or the pseudogene TRBV3-2) and TRBJ1-2, with a tentative D call TRBD1 (5 bases). Trimming removed 1 base from V and 3 bases from J, with 9 bases in between. The CDR3 length is 14 residues. CDR1 and CDR2 (germline): LGHDT, YNNKEL (reference sequence). CDR3 nucleotide sequence: TGTGCCAGCAGCCAAGTCCGGGGGGACTATGGCTACACCTTC. This sequence encodes CASSQVRGDYGYTF.

V usage is TRBV27 and J usage is TRBJ2-2; TRBD1 might be the D (5 bases). Between the trimmed V and J ends, which lost 2 bases and 7 bases, there was a span of 20 bases. The CDR3 runs 17 residues. Germline lookup yields CDR1 MNHEY and CDR2 SMNVEV (reference sequence). DNA of the CDR3: TGTGCCAGCAGTTTAAGGGGCTGGGAAAAATCTGGCGGGGAGCTGTTTTTT. Residues: CASSLRGWEKSGGELFF.

This clone was detected once. The rearrangement uses TRBV4-1 and TRBJ1-5; TRBD1 agrees at 9 bases. The germline V gene has CDR1 MGHRA and CDR2 YSYEKL. The CDR3 extends over 16 amino acids. The J segment lost 5 bases and the V segment lost 4 bases, leaving 9 bases of the junction unmatched. DNA of the CDR3: TGCGCCAGCAGCCCCTGGACAGGGGCCGAATATCAGCCCCAGCATTTT. Its translation: CASSPWTGAEYQPQHF.

The chain carries TRBV29-1 and TRBJ2-7, with TRBD2 matching 11 bases. Trimming at V came to 6 bases and at J to 0 bases, leaving 7 bases not matched to a gene. Germline V gene data show CDR1 as SQVTM and CDR2 as ANQGSEA. CDR3 length: 15 amino acids. As DNA, the CDR3 is TGCAGCGTCCTAGGACTAGCGGGTTCCTCCTACGAGCAGTACTTC. Protein product: CSVLGLAGSSYEQYF.